The 2 T cell receptor beta chains below all came from one sample that was sequenced in a study of blood T cells in healthy people across ages (dated by TCRdb to the mid-2010s). Libraries came from 5' RACE. The reads were generated on an Illumina HiSeq 2500. A second PCR of roughly 6 to 11 cycles was run with a J-beta primer mix and a sample-barcoded 5' primer. TCRdb trimmed the raw reads at Q25, called clones with MiXCR and kept productive beta chains. Rows with a matching CDR3 protein are joined into one entry that keeps the most common DNA and genes. The sample has 1.5 million to 2 million distinct CDR3 sequences on record, approximately 28% of them singletons. The biggest ten clones account for 7.7% of the sample. Material: blood. The receptors were gathered from a woman in her twenties or thirties in good health.

The gene calls are TRBV7-9 and TRBJ1-2; 7 nucleotides agree with TRBD1. CDR3 length: 15 amino acids. Germline V gene data show CDR1 as SEHNR and CDR2 as FQNEAQ (reference sequence). V trimming: 6 bases; J trimming: 6 bases; junction bases outside the gene matches: 13. CDR3 coding DNA: TGTGCCAGCAGTCAAAGGGGGCAGGGGCCAGATGGCTACACCTTC. Protein: CASSQRGQGPDGYTF.

Ten or more counts support this clonotype. The chain couples TRBV28 to TRBJ2-7, with 7 bases identical to TRBD1. This CDR3 is 15 amino acids long. Looked up from germline, CDR1 is MDHEN and CDR2 is SYDVKM. The V segment lost 4 bases and the J segment 4 bases; nucleotides outside the gene matches: 10. The CDR3 bases are TGTGCCAGCAGTTCAGCCGGGACAGCCTTGTACGAGCAGTACTTC. Its translation: CASSSAGTALYEQYF.